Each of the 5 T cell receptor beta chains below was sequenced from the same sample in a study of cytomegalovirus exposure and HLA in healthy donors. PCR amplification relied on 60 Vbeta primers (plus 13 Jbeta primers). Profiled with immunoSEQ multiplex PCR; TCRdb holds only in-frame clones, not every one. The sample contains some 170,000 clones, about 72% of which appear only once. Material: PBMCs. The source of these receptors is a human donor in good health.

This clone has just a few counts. DNA of the CDR3: TGTGCCAGCCGCAGGGGGACTGCAACTAATGAAAAACTGTTTTTT. Amino acid sequence: CASRRGTATNEKLFF. This rearrangement joins TRBV2 to TRBJ1-4, with 7 bases lining up with TRBD1. The germline gives CDR1 SNHLY, CDR2 FYNNEI. Trimming removed 8 bases from V and 0 bases from J; junction bases left unmatched: 6. CDR3 length: 15 residues.

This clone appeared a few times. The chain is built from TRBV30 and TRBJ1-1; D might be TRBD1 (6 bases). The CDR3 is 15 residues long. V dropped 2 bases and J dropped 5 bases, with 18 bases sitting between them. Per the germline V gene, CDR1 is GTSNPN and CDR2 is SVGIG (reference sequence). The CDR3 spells CAWSTHREWITEAFF. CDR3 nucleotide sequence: TGTGCCTGGAGTACCCACAGGGAATGGATAACTGAAGCTTTCTTT.

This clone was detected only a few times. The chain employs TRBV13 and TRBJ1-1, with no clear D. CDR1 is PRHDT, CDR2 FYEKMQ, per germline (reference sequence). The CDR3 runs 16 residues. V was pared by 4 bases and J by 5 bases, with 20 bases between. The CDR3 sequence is CASSWASVTTLTEAFF. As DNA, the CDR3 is TGTGCCAGCAGCTGGGCGTCGGTAACAACCCTAACTGAAGCTTTCTTT. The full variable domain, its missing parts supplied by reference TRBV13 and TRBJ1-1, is AAGVIQSPRHLIKEKRETATLKCYPIPRHDTVYWYQQGPGQDPQFLISFYEKMQSDKGSIPDRFSAQQFSDYHSELNMSSLELGDSALYFCASSWASVTTLTEAFFGQGTRLTVV.

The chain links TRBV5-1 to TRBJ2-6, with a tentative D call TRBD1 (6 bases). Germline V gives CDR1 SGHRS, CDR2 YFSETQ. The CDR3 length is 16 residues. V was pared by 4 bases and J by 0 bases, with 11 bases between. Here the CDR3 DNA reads TGCGCCAGCAGCCCCGGACAGCGCTCTGGGGCCAACGTCCTGACTTTC. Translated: CASSPGQRSGANVLTF. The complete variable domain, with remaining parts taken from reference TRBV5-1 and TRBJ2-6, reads KAGVTQTPRYLIKTRGQQVTLSCSPISGHRSVSWYQQTPGQGLQFLFEYFSETQRNKGNFPGRFSGRQFSNSRSEMNVSTLELGDSALYLCASSPGQRSGANVLTFGAGSRLTVL.

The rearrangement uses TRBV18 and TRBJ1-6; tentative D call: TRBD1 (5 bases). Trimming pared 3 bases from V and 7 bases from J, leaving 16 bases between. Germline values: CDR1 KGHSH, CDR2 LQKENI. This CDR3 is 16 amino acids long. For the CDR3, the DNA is TGTGCCAGCTCACCGGACAAGGGCAGTGTAAATTCACCCCTCCACTTT. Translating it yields CASSPDKGSVNSPLHF.